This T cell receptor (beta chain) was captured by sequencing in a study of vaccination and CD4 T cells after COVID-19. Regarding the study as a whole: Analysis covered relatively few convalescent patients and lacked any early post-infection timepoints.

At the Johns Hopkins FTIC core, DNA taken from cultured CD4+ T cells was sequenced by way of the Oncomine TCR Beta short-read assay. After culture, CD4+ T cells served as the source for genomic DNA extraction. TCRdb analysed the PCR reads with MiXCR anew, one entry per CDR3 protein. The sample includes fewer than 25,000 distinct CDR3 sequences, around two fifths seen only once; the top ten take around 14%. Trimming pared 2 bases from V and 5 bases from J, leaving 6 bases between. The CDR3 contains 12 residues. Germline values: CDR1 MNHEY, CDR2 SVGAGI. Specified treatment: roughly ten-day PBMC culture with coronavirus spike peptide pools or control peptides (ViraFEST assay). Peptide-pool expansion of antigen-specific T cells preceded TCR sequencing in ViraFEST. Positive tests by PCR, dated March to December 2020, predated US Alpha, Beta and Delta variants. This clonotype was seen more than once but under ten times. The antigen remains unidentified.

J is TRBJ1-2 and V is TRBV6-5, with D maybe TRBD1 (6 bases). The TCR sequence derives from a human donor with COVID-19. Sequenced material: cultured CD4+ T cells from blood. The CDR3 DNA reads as TGTGCCAGCAGTTACAGGGGGTATGGCTACACCTTC. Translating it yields CASSYRGYGYTF.